The rows below give T cell receptor beta chains drawn from one sample of a study of control samples from healthy donors and cancer patients. Sequencing used immunoSEQ multiplex PCR; TCRdb keeps in-frame clones, though not all of them. The table has approximately 180,000 clones, around 90% seen once. Sequencing used blood. These TCRs come from a woman aged 40 to 50 in good health. Both conserved end residues are part of each CDR3. A D gene is named only where the DNA matches it firmly. A row's size may be missing; if present it is once, few, many or a size class.

j_gene | abundance | v_gene | d_gene | CDR3nt | CDR3aa
TRBJ1-4 | - | TRBV4-2 | - | TGTGCCAGCAGCCCTCTTTCGGGGGAAAAACTGTTTTTT | CASSPLSGEKLFF
TRBJ2-5 | once | TRBV19 | TRBD2 | TGTGCCAGTAGTATGGGGGGGGAGACCCAGTACTTC | CASSMGGETQYF
TRBJ2-3 | - | TRBV7-9 | - | TGTGCCAGCAGCTTTTCAGATACGCAGTATTTT | CASSFSDTQYF
TRBJ1-2 | - | TRBV6-5 | TRBD1 | TGTGCCAGCAGGTCAGGGGGGAGCTATGGCTACACCTTC | CASRSGGSYGYTF
TRBJ1-3 | - | TRBV6-1 | - | TGTGCCAGCAGTGAGCGGGGCTCTGGAAACACCATATATTTT | CASSERGSGNTIYF
TRBJ1-5 | - | TRBV6-5 | TRBD1 | TGTGCCAGCAGTCGGGACAGGGGGGACAATCAGCCCCAGCATTTT | CASSRDRGDNQPQHF
TRBJ1-5 | - | TRBV6-4 | - | TGTGCCAGCAGAGTATATCAGCCCCAGCATTTT | CASRVYQPQHF
TRBJ2-1 | - | TRBV27 | - | TGTGCCAGCCGCGGGGTCCCCCCCCACTACAATGAGCAGTTCTTC | CASRGVPPHYNEQFF
TRBJ1-1 | - | TRBV11-2 | - | TGTGCCAGCAGCTTAGATACCAGTTTGAGGACTGAAGCTTTCTTT | CASSLDTSLRTEAFF
TRBJ2-5 | - | TRBV3-1/TRBV3-2 | - | TGTGCCAGCAGCGACATCAGGGGCCAGTACTTC | CASSDIRGQYF
TRBJ2-3 | - | TRBV29-1 | TRBD2 | TGCAGCGTCAACCTAGCGGGAGAAACAGATACGCAGTATTTT | CSVNLAGETDTQYF
TRBJ1-2 | once | TRBV5-5 | TRBD1 | TGTGCCAGCAGCACCGGGACAGGGGGTGGCTACACCTTC | CASSTGTGGGYTF
TRBJ2-7 | - | TRBV5-4 | - | TGTGCCAGCAGCTTGGGTCGGGAAGTGAGTTTGGACGAGCAGTACTTC | CASSLGREVSLDEQYF
TRBJ2-5 | - | TRBV7-2 | - | TGTGCCAGCAGCTTAGGTTTTGCAACCCAAGAGACCCAGTACTTC | CASSLGFATQETQYF
TRBJ2-2 | - | TRBV15 | - | TGTGCCACCAGCCTGGGGGGGGCCAACACCGGGGAGCTGTTTTTT | CATSLGGANTGELFF
TRBJ1-1 | - | TRBV11-2 | - | TGTGCCAGCAGCTTAGGACATTCGAACACTGAAGCTTTCTTT | CASSLGHSNTEAFF
TRBJ1-2 | - | TRBV7-9 | TRBD1 | TGTGCCAGCAGCGACCCGACAGGGAGAATGTACGGATCTAACTATGGCTACACCTTC | CASSDPTGRMYGSNYGYTF
TRBJ1-1 | - | TRBV11-2 | TRBD1 | TGTGCCAGCAGCTTTAGCGACAGGGGTAACACTGAAGCTTTCTTT | CASSFSDRGNTEAFF
TRBJ1-1 | - | TRBV28 | - | TGTGCCAGCTTCGACAGCCTGAACACTGAAGCTTTCTTT | CASFDSLNTEAFF
TRBJ1-1 | - | TRBV3-1/TRBV3-2 | - | TGTGCCAGCAGCCAAACTTCAAAAAACACTGAAGCTTTCTTT | CASSQTSKNTEAFF
TRBJ1-2 | - | TRBV20-1 | TRBD1 | TGCAGTGGGCAGGGGGGATATGGCTACACCTTC | CSGQGGYGYTF
TRBJ2-1 | - | TRBV7-9 | - | TGTGCCAGCAGCTTAGCTTCCAGGGAGGCCGAGCAGTTCTTC | CASSLASREAEQFF
TRBJ2-5 | - | TRBV11-2 | - | TGTGCCAGCAGCTTAGACTGGCAGGGGGAGACCCAGTACTTC | CASSLDWQGETQYF
TRBJ2-3 | - | TRBV5-5 | TRBD2 | TGTGCCAGCAGCTTGACGGGAGGAGATACGCAGTATTTT | CASSLTGGDTQYF
TRBJ1-6 | once | TRBV6-1 | TRBD1 | TGTGCCAGCAGCGAAGGGACAGGGAATTCACCCCTCCACTTT | CASSEGTGNSPLHF
TRBJ2-7 | - | TRBV6-5 | - | TGTGCCAGCAGTAGGACATCCTCCTACGAGCAGTACTTC | CASSRTSSYEQYF
TRBJ1-5 | - | TRBV5-5 | TRBD1 | TGTGCCAGCAGCTCATTACAGGGGAATCAGCCCCAGCATTTT | CASSSLQGNQPQHF
TRBJ2-1 | - | TRBV5-1 | - | TGCGCCAGCAGCTTGTACGGGGGCGCAGCCTACAATGAGCAGTTCTTC | CASSLYGGAAYNEQFF
TRBJ1-6 | - | TRBV7-6 | - | TGTGCCAGCAGCGCTGGGAACCTAGACCGCGCGTATAATTCACCCCTCCACTTT | CASSAGNLDRAYNSPLHF
TRBJ2-3 | once | TRBV10-3 | TRBD2 | TGTGCCATCAGTGAAGTACTAGCGGGGGTTATAGATACGCAGTATTTT | CAISEVLAGVIDTQYF
TRBJ1-1 | - | TRBV7-3 | - | TGTGCCAGCAGCGTCGCTCGGCGCACTGAAGCTTTCTTT | CASSVARRTEAFF
TRBJ2-7 | - | TRBV4-1 | - | TGCGCCAGCAGCCCGGACCCCGGCTCCTACGAGCAGTACTTC | CASSPDPGSYEQYF
TRBJ1-2 | - | TRBV7-2 | - | TGTGCCAGCAGCTTAGGTCCTGGGCTGGGCTACACCTTC | CASSLGPGLGYTF
TRBJ1-6 | - | TRBV6-5 | - | TGTGCCAGCAACCAGGGACCGTGGAATAATTCACCCCTCCACTTT | CASNQGPWNNSPLHF
TRBJ2-5 | few | TRBV6-6 | - | TGTGCCAGCAGTTACTCGTCCAGGGAAGAGACCCAGTACTTC | CASSYSSREETQYF
TRBJ2-5 | - | TRBV11-2 | - | TGTGCCAGCAGCTCTCGCTTAGCAGGGAAGGGTCGAGAGACCCAGTACTTC | CASSSRLAGKGRETQYF
TRBJ1-1 | once | TRBV6-5 | TRBD1 | TGTGCCAGCAGCAAGGACAGGGGGGCTGAAGCTTTCTTT | CASSKDRGAEAFF
TRBJ1-4 | - | TRBV28 | - | TGTGCCAGCAGGGGCGGGGGATATAATGAAAAACTGTTTTTT | CASRGGGYNEKLFF
TRBJ2-5 | - | TRBV5-4 | - | TGTGCCAGCAGCTCTTCGGGTTATCAAGAGACCCAGTACTTC | CASSSSGYQETQYF
TRBJ1-3 | - | TRBV14 | - | TGTGCCAGCAGCCAAGAGCAGGGGTTAGGAAACACCATATATTTT | CASSQEQGLGNTIYF